This TCR beta chain was observed in a study of blood T cell repertoires in COVID-19. Assay: immunoSEQ multiplex PCR; the TCRdb copy retains only in-frame clones and omits some. The sample holds 200,000 to 300,000 clones, over 75% seen once. Germline V gene lookup returns CDR1 SQVTM and CDR2 ANQGSEA. This CDR3 region has 13 residues. The trim removed 7 bases at V and 5 bases at J, leaving 10 bases unmatched. This sequence originates from a middle-aged man who had recovered from COVID-19. The sample consisted of PBMCs or T cells enriched from blood (not recorded which). The V and J genes are TRBV29-1 and TRBJ2-7; 8 nucleotides line up with TRBD2. The CDR3, as DNA: TGCAGCGCGGAGAGCGGGAGTAGGAACGAGCAGTACTTC. It yields the protein CSAESGSRNEQYF.